This T cell receptor beta chain was recorded in a study of OX40 agonist ivuxolimab in advanced cancers. Study at large: Clinicians treated patients with ivuxolimab, an agonistic anti-OX40 (CD134) antibody. Overall study findings and caveats: Specificity for antigen went undetermined in the expanded peripheral T cells.

This CDR3 region has 16 residues. CDR1 and CDR2 from the germline V gene are MNHEY and SMNVEV (reference sequence). After removal of 1 base from V and 5 bases from J, the junction contained 2 bases not matched to a gene. Comments on this clone: Its antigen is not identified.

The data were produced by immunoSEQ multiplex PCR, yet TCRdb's version contains in-frame clones alone and is incomplete. The data show about 64,000 clones, 85% to 95% seen once. The sequence derives from an adult with an advanced solid tumor such as melanoma, head and neck, liver or kidney cancer. The rearrangement uses TRBV27 and TRBJ2-2; TRBD2 matches at 12 bases. The sequencing here drew on CD4+ or CD8+ T cells sorted from blood, taken in a trial of the OX40 agonist ivuxolimab. The CDR3 loop is CASSLWLAGGTGELFF. The CDR3 bases are TGTGCCAGCAGTTTATGGCTAGCGGGAGGGACCGGGGAGCTGTTTTTT.